This section outlines one T cell receptor beta chain sequence together with its context. Its antigen is as yet unknown. The data are from a study of cytomegalovirus exposure and HLA in healthy donors. Turning to the study itself: Researchers previously reported finding more than 100 million unique TCR beta sequences from some 180 million T cells. General study points: CMV antigen specificity of a few CMV-associated chains was confirmed in vitro. Usually a TCR sequence was rare, but some public TCRs were found in many donors.

Trimming cost V 1 base and J 9 bases, with 10 bases left between them. Germline CDR1 reads SGHTA; CDR2 reads FQGNSA. This CDR3 region has 13 residues. The study ran its PCR with 60 Vbeta and 13 Jbeta primers. Profiled with immunoSEQ multiplex PCR; TCRdb holds only in-frame clones, not every one. Of some 200,000 clones in the sample, around 74% were seen once. The chain is built from TRBV7-2 and TRBJ1-5; D ambiguous. The sequence derives from a girl between 5 and 17 years old in good health and CMV-seropositive. The sequenced sample was PBMCs. The CDR3 DNA is TGTGCCAGCAGCTTAGACGGTCTTATGCCCCAGCATTTT. Translating gives CASSLDGLMPQHF.